This TCR beta chain stems from a study of OX40 agonist ivuxolimab in advanced cancers. Overall study results and limits: Clones of CD4+ and CD8+ blood T cells grew by week 6 at doses of 0.1 to 3.0 mg/kg. Expanded clones tended on average to be more numerous among CD8+ T cells than CD4+. Some nonresponders additionally presented with little normalized T-cell clonal expansion.

As concerns this clone: No antigen is known for it.

Trimming left V 1 base short and J 0 bases short, with 15 bases between. There are 18 residues in the CDR3. Germline CDR1 is MNHNS and CDR2 is SASEGT. Here immunoSEQ multiplex PCR was the method, and the copy in TCRdb shows in-frame clones only, minus some. The repertoire holds approximately 80,000 clones, with approximately 89% as singletons. This sequence was found in an adult with an advanced solid tumor such as melanoma, head and neck, liver or kidney cancer. Specimen: CD4+ or CD8+ T cells sorted from blood, collected in a trial of the OX40 agonist ivuxolimab. The V and J genes are TRBV6-1 and TRBJ1-4, with unresolved D. For the CDR3, the DNA is TGTGCCAGCAGTGAAGGAGGGTGGCAGACTGCAACTAATGAAAAACTGTTTTTT. Its translation: CASSEGGWQTATNEKLFF.